Sequencing of this T cell receptor beta chain was carried out in a study of T cell responses to AZD1222 COVID-19 vaccine. Sequencing used immunoSEQ multiplex PCR; TCRdb keeps in-frame clones, though not all of them. The sample has approximately 270,000 clones, 85% to 95% seen once. Sequencing used peripheral blood, obtained 28 days after the second AZD1222 dose. The sequence was obtained from an adult who received the AZD1222 COVID-19 vaccine.

The DNA for the CDR3 is TGTGCCACCAGCAGAGATCGACCACTGGGTAAGCCCCAGCATTTT. Translation gives CATSRDRPLGKPQHF. The rearrangement links TRBV15 to TRBJ1-5; unclear D gene. V was shortened by 0 bases and J by 8 bases, with 14 bases between the two germline ends. Germline values: CDR1 LNHNV, CDR2 YYDKDF (reference sequence). The CDR3 totals 15 residues.